This TCR beta chain was observed in a study of Graves' ophthalmopathy and Graves' hyperthyroidism. As the template, RNA transcripts were used to amplify TCR beta CDR3 regions. An initial RT-PCR round employing HTBI primers preceded a second-round multiplex PCR. MiXCR was run by TCRdb on the multiplex PCR reads, yielding one entry per CDR3 protein. The data hold about 500,000 distinct CDR3 sequences, with under 45% observed a single time. The ends lost 4 bases at V and 7 bases at J; junction bases unmatched: 14. This CDR3 contains 17 residues. Germline V gene sequence: CDR1 SQVTM, CDR2 ANQGSEA. The chain links TRBV29-1 to TRBJ2-7; 15 bases map to TRBD2. Sequencing used peripheral blood or thyroid tissue (not recorded which). The sequence came from an adult man with Graves' hyperthyroidism. CDR3 sequence (DNA): TGCAGCGTTGCGGGACTAGCGGGAGGTTTCTCCTACAATGAGCAGTACTTC. Its protein is CSVAGLAGGFSYNEQYF.